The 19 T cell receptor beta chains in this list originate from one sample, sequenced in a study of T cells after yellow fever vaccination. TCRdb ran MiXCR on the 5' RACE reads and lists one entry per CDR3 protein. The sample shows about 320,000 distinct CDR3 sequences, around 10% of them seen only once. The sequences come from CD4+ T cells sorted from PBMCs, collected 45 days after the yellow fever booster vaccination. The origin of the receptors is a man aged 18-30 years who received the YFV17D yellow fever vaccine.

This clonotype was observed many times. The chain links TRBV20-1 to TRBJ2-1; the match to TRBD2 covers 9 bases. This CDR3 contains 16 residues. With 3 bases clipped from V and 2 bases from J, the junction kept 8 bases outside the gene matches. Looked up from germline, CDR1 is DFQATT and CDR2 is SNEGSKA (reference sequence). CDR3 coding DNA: TGCAGTGCTAGGTGGGGCCAGCGGGGGGCCTACAATGAGCAGTTCTTC. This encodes CSARWGQRGAYNEQFF.

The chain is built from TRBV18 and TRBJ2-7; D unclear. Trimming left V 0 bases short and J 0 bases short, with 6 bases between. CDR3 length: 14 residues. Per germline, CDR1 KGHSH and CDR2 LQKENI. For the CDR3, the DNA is TGTGCCAGCTCACCACCAGCGAGCTCCTACGAGCAGTACTTC. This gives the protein CASSPPASSYEQYF.

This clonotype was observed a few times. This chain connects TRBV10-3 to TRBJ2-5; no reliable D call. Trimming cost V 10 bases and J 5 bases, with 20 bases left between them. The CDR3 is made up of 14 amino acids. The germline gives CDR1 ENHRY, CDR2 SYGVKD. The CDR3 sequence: CATCQPGRRETQYF. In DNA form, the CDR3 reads TGTGCCACCTGCCAACCGGGCCGACGGGAGACCCAGTACTTC.

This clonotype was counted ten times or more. This chain's CDR3 is CASSQDLARVDTEAFF. DNA for the CDR3: TGCGCCAGCAGCCAAGATTTAGCCAGGGTCGACACTGAAGCTTTCTTT. This sequence joins TRBV4-3 and TRBJ1-1; TRBD1 might be the D (5 bases). Germline-derived CDR1 and CDR2 are LGHNA and YSLEER. The CDR3 covers 16 residues. Trimming removed 0 bases from V and 3 bases from J, with 14 bases in between.

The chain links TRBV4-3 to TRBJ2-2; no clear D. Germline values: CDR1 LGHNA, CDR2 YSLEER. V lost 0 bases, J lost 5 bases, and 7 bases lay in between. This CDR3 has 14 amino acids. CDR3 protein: CASSQDGLTGELFF. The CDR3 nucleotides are TGCGCCAGCAGCCAAGACGGGTTAACCGGGGAGCTGTTTTTT.

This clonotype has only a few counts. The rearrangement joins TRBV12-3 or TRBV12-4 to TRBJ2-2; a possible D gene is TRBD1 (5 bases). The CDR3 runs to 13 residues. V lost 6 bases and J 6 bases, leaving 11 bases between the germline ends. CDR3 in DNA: TGTGCCAGCAGGATCCAGGGTGCCGGGGAGCTGTTTTTT. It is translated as CASRIQGAGELFF.

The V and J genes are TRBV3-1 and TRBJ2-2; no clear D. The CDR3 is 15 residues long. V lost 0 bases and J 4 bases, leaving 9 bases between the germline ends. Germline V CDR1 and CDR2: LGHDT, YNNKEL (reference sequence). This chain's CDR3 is CASSQDGGSTGELFF. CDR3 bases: TGTGCCAGCAGCCAAGACGGCGGTTCCACCGGGGAGCTGTTTTTT.

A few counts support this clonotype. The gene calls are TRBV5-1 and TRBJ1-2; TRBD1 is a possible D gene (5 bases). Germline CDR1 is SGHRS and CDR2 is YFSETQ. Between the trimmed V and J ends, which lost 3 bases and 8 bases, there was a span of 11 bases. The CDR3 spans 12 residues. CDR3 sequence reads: CASSSGQTGYTF. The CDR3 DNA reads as TGCGCCAGCAGCTCAGGACAAACCGGCTACACCTTC.

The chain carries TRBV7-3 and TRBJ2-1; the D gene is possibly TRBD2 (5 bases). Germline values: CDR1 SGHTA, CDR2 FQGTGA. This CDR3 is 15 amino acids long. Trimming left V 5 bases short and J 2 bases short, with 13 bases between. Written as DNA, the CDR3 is TGTGCCAGCAGCCCGACCCCCGGGGCCTACAATGAGCAGTTCTTC. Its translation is CASSPTPGAYNEQFF.

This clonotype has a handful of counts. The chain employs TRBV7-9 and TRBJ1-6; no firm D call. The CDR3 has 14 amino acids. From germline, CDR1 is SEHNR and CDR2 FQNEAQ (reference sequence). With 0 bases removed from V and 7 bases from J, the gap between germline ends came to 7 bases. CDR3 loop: CASSLARWNSPLHF. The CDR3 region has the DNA TGTGCCAGCAGCTTAGCAAGGTGGAATTCACCCCTCCACTTT.

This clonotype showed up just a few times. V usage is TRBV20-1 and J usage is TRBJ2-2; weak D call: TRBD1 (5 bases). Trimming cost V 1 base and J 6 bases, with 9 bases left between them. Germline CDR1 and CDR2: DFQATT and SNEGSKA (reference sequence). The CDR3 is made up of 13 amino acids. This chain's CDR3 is CSARGPGSGELFF. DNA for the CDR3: TGCAGTGCTAGAGGACCAGGGTCCGGGGAGCTGTTTTTT.

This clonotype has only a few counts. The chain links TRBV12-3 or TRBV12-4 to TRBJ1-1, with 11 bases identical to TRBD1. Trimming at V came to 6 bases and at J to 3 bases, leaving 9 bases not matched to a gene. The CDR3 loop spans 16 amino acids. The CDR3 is CASRTGQGAGDTEAFF. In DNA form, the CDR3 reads TGTGCCAGCAGAACTGGACAGGGGGCGGGTGACACTGAAGCTTTCTTT.

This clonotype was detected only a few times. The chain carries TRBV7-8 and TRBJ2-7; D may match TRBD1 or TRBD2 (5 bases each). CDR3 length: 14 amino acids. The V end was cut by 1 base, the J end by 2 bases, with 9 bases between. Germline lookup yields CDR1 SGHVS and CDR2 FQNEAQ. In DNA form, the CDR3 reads TGTGCCAGCAGCTTAGGGGACGGGGCCTACGAGCAGTACGTC. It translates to CASSLGDGAYEQYV.

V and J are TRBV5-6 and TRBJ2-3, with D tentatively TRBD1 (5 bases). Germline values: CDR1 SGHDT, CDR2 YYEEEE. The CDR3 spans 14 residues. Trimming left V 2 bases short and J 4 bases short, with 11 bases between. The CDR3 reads CASSLSGRPDTQYF. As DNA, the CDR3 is TGTGCCAGCAGCTTATCAGGGCGGCCAGATACGCAGTATTTT.

The CDR3 spells CASSQGAGGSEQYF. DNA for the CDR3: TGCGCCAGCAGCCAAGGGGCAGGGGGGAGTGAGCAGTACTTC. The rearrangement links TRBV4-3 to TRBJ2-7, with D perhaps TRBD1 (7 bases). The V end was cut by 1 base, the J end by 7 bases, with 14 bases between. Germline V CDR1 and CDR2: LGHNA, YSLEER. CDR3 length: 14 residues.

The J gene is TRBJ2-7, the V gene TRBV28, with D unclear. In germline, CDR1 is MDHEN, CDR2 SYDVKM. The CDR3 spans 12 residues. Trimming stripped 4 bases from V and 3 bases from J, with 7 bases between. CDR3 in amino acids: CASSSAYYEQYV. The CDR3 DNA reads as TGTGCCAGCAGTTCTGCTTACTACGAGCAGTACGTC.

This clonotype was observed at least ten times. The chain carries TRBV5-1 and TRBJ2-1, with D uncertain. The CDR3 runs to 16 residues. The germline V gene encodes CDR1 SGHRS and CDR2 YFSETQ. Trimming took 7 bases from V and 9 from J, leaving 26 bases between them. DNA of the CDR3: TGCGCCAGCGGCAAGACGACCGGGCCCGGCTTGGGTGAGCAGTTCTTC. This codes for CASGKTTGPGLGEQFF.

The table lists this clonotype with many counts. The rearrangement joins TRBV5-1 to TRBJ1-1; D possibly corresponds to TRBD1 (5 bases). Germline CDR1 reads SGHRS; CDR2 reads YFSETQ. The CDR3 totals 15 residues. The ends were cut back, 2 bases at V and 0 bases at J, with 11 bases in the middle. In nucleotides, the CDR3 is TGCGCCAGCAGCTTCCAGGGTGGTATGAACACTGAAGCTTTCTTT. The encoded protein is CASSFQGGMNTEAFF.

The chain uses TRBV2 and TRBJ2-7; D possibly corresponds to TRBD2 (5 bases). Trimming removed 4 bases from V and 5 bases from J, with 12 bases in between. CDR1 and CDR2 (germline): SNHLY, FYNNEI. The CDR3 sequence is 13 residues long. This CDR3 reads CASSALRRNEQYF. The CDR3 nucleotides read TGTGCCAGCAGTGCACTCAGGAGGAACGAGCAGTACTTC.